This T cell receptor (beta chain) appears in the sequencing data of a study of breast tumors, draining lymph nodes, adjacent tissues. Study-level results: Tumor repertoires ranked between lymph nodes and nontumor tissue in diversity, with V and J gene preferences. Data fit most tumor T cells coming from lymph node, expanding in tumor.

Germline V gene data show CDR1 as MRHNA and CDR2 as SNTAGT. The V end was cut by 5 bases, the J end by 4 bases, with 9 bases between. The CDR3 consists of 13 residues. MiXCR, run by TCRdb on the multiplex PCR reads, gives a single entry per CDR3 protein. The sample has about 89,000 distinct CDR3 sequences, around 28% seen once. The lymph nodes were axillary draining lymph nodes from breast cancer patients. This clonotype was seen a single time. Its antigen is unidentified. Sequencing used axillary lymph node tissue. This sequence joins TRBV6-4 and TRBJ1-5, with no clear D. The origin of this receptor is a female donor with breast cancer. Some clones in this sample may be carry-over from other donors' samples. CDR3 in DNA: TGTGCCAGCAGTCACGAGATTAATCAGCCCCAGCATTTT. Encoded protein: CASSHEINQPQHF.